The 25 T cell receptor beta chains below come from one sample, sequenced in a study of blood T cell repertoires in COVID-19. Assay used: immunoSEQ multiplex PCR; TCRdb lists only in-frame clones, some missing. The profile covers 140,000 to 150,000 clones, with over 70% appearing a single time and approximately 40% taken by the ten largest. Source material: peripheral blood. These receptors all come from a man in his forties or fifties who had recovered from COVID-19.

The chain employs TRBV4-3 and TRBJ2-3; 10 positions agree with TRBD1. Per germline, CDR1 LGHNA and CDR2 YSLEER. Trimming cost V 0 bases and J 0 bases; bases outside gene matches: 0. The CDR3 is 16 residues long. The DNA of the CDR3 is TGCGCCAGCAGCCAAGAGGGACAGGGGAGCACAGATACGCAGTATTTT. This translates into CASSQEGQGSTDTQYF.

The V gene is TRBV3-1 (or the pseudogene TRBV3-2), the J gene TRBJ2-3; 8 bases line up with TRBD2. Unmatched junction bases numbered 5, after V lost 1 base and J lost 2 bases. CDR1 LGHDT and CDR2 YNNKEL come from the germline V gene (reference sequence). The CDR3 runs 16 residues. The CDR3 loop reads CASSQVSSGVTDTQYF. CDR3 DNA: TGTGCCAGCAGCCAAGTGAGTAGCGGGGTCACAGATACGCAGTATTTT.

The V and J genes are TRBV5-1 and TRBJ2-7; 9 nucleotides agree with TRBD2. Germline CDR1 reads SGHRS; CDR2 reads YFSETQ. The CDR3 contains 15 residues. The ends lost 0 bases at V and 3 bases at J; junction bases unmatched: 4. The CDR3: CASSLDSGGIYEQYF. The CDR3 DNA reads as TGCGCCAGCAGCTTGGATAGCGGGGGAATCTACGAGCAGTACTTC.

The V call is TRBV19, the J call TRBJ2-6, with a weak D call TRBD1 (6 bases). This CDR3 comprises 17 residues. The germline gives CDR1 LNHDA, CDR2 SQIVND (reference sequence). V was cut by 1 base and J by 4 bases, with 14 bases left in between. CDR3 coding DNA: TGTGCCAGTAGTATAGTTTGGGGGCCTGTAGGGGCCAACGTCCTGACTTTC. Its translation: CASSIVWGPVGANVLTF.

The chain links TRBV20-1 to TRBJ1-5, with a possible D match to TRBD1 (5 bases). This CDR3 comprises 12 residues. Trimming cost V 3 bases and J 6 bases, with 9 bases left between them. Germline loops: CDR1 DFQATT, CDR2 SNEGSKA (reference sequence). The CDR3 nucleotides are TGCAGTGCTAGTCTGGGGCCTCAGCCCCAGCATTTT. Amino acid sequence: CSASLGPQPQHF.

This sequence joins TRBV7-9 and TRBJ2-2; D possibly corresponds to TRBD1 (6 bases). CDR3 size: 13 residues. Germline V gene sequence: CDR1 SEHNR, CDR2 FQNEAQ (reference sequence). V was shortened by 1 base and J by 7 bases, with 7 bases between the two germline ends. The CDR3 nucleotides are TGTGCCAGCAGCTTAGGGGGGCGCGGGGAGCTGTTTTTT. Residues: CASSLGGRGELFF.

The CDR3 loop reads CASSLMWKDRSPTEAFF. The CDR3 DNA is TGTGCCAGCAGCTTGATGTGGAAAGACAGGTCCCCTACTGAAGCTTTCTTT. This sequence joins TRBV5-6 and TRBJ1-1, with D tentatively TRBD1 (6 bases). The CDR3 totals 17 residues. The V end was cut by 1 base, the J end by 5 bases, with 21 bases between. Germline values: CDR1 SGHDT, CDR2 YYEEEE.

This chain links TRBV2 with TRBJ2-5, with 9 bases identical to TRBD1. Germline trimming cut 6 bases from V and 4 bases from J; bases unmatched to any gene: 3. CDR3 length: 13 amino acids. Per the germline V gene, CDR1 is SNHLY and CDR2 is FYNNEI. CDR3 nucleotide sequence: TGTGCCAGCAGGAGGGGACAGGGAGAGACCCAGTACTTC. Amino acid sequence: CASRRGQGETQYF.

The chain recombines TRBV12-3 or TRBV12-4 with TRBJ1-1; no definite D call. Trimming took off 3 bases at V and 5 bases at J, with 7 bases between the two ends. The CDR3 totals 12 residues. This CDR3 is CASSFRRTEAFF. For the CDR3, the DNA is TGTGCCAGCAGTTTCCGGAGAACTGAAGCTTTCTTT.

This clone appeared a few times. The chain has TRBV7-9 and TRBJ1-6, with a tentative D call TRBD1 (6 bases). The CDR3 has 15 residues. Germline loops: CDR1 SEHNR, CDR2 FQNEAQ (reference sequence). The V end lost 5 bases, the J end lost 6 bases, and 14 bases lay between the germline ends. The CDR3 nucleotides are TGTGCCAGCAGCGCAACACAGGGTCCTAATTCACCCCTCCACTTT. Its protein product is CASSATQGPNSPLHF. Based on the CDR3 plus reference TRBV7-9 and TRBJ1-6, the full variable domain is DTGVSQNPRHKITKRGQNVTFRCDPISEHNRLYWYRQTLGQGPEFLTYFQNEAQLEKSRLLSDRFSAERPKGSFSTLEIQRTEQGDSAMYLCASSATQGPNSPLHFGNGTRLTVT.

The chain has TRBV27 and TRBJ2-1; D is perhaps TRBD1 (6 bases). This CDR3 is built from 14 residues. Germline values: CDR1 MNHEY, CDR2 SMNVEV (reference sequence). V gave up 8 bases and J gave up 4 bases, with 15 bases separating them. CDR3 in amino acids: CASAYRVTYNEQFF. The CDR3 DNA reads TGTGCCAGCGCCTACAGGGTAACTTACAATGAGCAGTTCTTC.

The chain carries TRBV12-5 and TRBJ2-3; 7 bases match TRBD2. CDR1 is LGHNT, CDR2 FRNRAP, per germline. Unmatched junction bases numbered 6, after V lost 1 base and J lost 2 bases. This CDR3 comprises 16 residues. The DNA of the CDR3 is TGTGCTAGTGGTTTGGGCGGAGCGGGGTTCACAGATACGCAGTATTTT. Its protein is CASGLGGAGFTDTQYF.

The chain recombines TRBV6-6 with TRBJ1-2; a weak D match, TRBD1 (5 bases). V dropped 2 bases and J dropped 6 bases, with 16 bases sitting between them. The CDR3 is made up of 15 amino acids. CDR1 MNHNY and CDR2 SVGAGI come from the germline V gene (reference sequence). This CDR3 reads CASSYPSQSGDGYTF. CDR3 coding DNA: TGTGCCAGCAGTTACCCTTCCCAATCGGGGGATGGCTACACCTTC.

The CDR3 here is CATSRDLQYSNQPQHF. CDR3 in DNA: TGTGCCACCAGCAGAGACCTACAGTATAGCAATCAGCCCCAGCATTTT. The chain links TRBV15 to TRBJ1-5; D remains unclear. Germline V gene data show CDR1 as LNHNV and CDR2 as YYDKDF (reference sequence). The CDR3 length is 16 residues. With 0 bases removed from V and 0 bases from J, the gap between germline ends came to 9 bases.

The rearrangement links TRBV2 to TRBJ2-1; 10 bases align to TRBD2. The CDR3 consists of 17 residues. Trimming at V came to 5 bases and at J to 6 bases, leaving 13 bases not matched to a gene. Germline assignment: CDR1 SNHLY and CDR2 FYNNEI. CDR3 bases: TGTGCCAGCAGTCGCCAACCCGGACTAGCGGAAATCAATGAGCAGTTCTTC. Translated: CASSRQPGLAEINEQFF. The full variable domain, in which reference TRBV2 and TRBJ2-1 provide the parts outside the CDR3, is EPEVTQTPSHQVTQMGQEVILRCVPISNHLYFYWYRQILGQKVEFLVSFYNNEISEKSEIFDDQFSVERPDGSNFTLKIRSTKLEDSAMYFCASSRQPGLAEINEQFFGPGTRLTVL.

The rearrangement links TRBV2 to TRBJ1-4; D is unresolved. CDR3 length: 14 residues. Germline-derived CDR1 and CDR2 are SNHLY and FYNNEI. The V end was cut by 6 bases, the J end by 10 bases, with 18 bases between. The chain's CDR3 is CASSLTEVSGKLFF. In DNA form, the CDR3 reads TGTGCCAGCAGCCTGACGGAAGTTAGCGGAAAACTGTTTTTT. Full variable domain (missing parts from reference TRBV2 and TRBJ1-4): EPEVTQTPSHQVTQMGQEVILRCVPISNHLYFYWYRQILGQKVEFLVSFYNNEISEKSEIFDDQFSVERPDGSNFTLKIRSTKLEDSAMYFCASSLTEVSGKLFFGSGTQLSVL.

This clone came up once. The genes are TRBV7-9 and TRBJ2-7; possible D gene TRBD2, 5 bases. This CDR3 comprises 14 residues. Germline lookup yields CDR1 SEHNR and CDR2 FQNEAQ (reference sequence). The germline V and J ends were trimmed by 5 bases and 0 bases, with 11 bases remaining between them. In nucleotides, the CDR3 is TGTGCCAGCAGCCCTCGGACTCTCTCCTACGAGCAGTACTTC. This translates into CASSPRTLSYEQYF.

V usage is TRBV6-2 or TRBV6-3 and J usage is TRBJ2-7; D unclear. The CDR3 extends over 13 amino acids. V gave up 2 bases and J gave up 5 bases, with 10 bases separating them. The germline V gene has CDR1 MNHEY and CDR2 SVGEGT. The CDR3 protein is CASSYGGLDEQYF. As DNA, the CDR3 is TGTGCCAGCAGTTACGGCGGTTTAGACGAGCAGTACTTC.

The V gene is TRBV27, the J gene TRBJ2-7, with a possible D match to TRBD1 (6 bases). Per the germline V gene, CDR1 is MNHEY and CDR2 is SMNVEV (reference sequence). CDR3 size: 14 residues. Trimming removed 7 bases from V and 2 bases from J, with 15 bases in between. The CDR3 nucleotides read TGTGCCAGCACCCCTCTACAGGGACCCTACGAGCAGTACTTC. This codes for CASTPLQGPYEQYF.

The chain carries TRBV6-5 and TRBJ2-5, with 7 bases identical to TRBD1. Germline values: CDR1 MNHEY, CDR2 SVGAGI. There are 13 residues in the CDR3. The V gene end was trimmed by 2 bases and the J gene end by 5 bases; junction bases not matched to a gene: 2. As DNA, the CDR3 is TGTGCCAGCAGTTACAGGGGGCGGGAGACCCAGTACTTC. This codes for CASSYRGRETQYF.

The chain is built from TRBV19 and TRBJ1-5; no firm D call. There are 15 residues in the CDR3. The germline CDR1 and CDR2 sequences are LNHDA and SQIVND (reference sequence). V was cut by 6 bases and J by 5 bases, with 17 bases left in between. The CDR3 DNA is TGTGCCAGTAGAACGGGCCAGGTCGGGGATCAGCCCCAGCATTTT. Its translation: CASRTGQVGDQPQHF.

This chain uses TRBV19 with TRBJ1-5; D remains ambiguous. Trimming took 0 bases from V and 11 from J, leaving 8 bases between them. The CDR3 is 12 amino acids. From germline, CDR1 is LNHDA and CDR2 SQIVND (reference sequence). In DNA, the CDR3 is TGTGCCAGTAGTATAGAGGGCTCGGCCCAGCATTTT. Translated, it gives CASSIEGSAQHF.

V is TRBV7-8 and J is TRBJ1-5; 7 bases fit TRBD1. Germline loops: CDR1 SGHVS, CDR2 FQNEAQ. The length of the CDR3 is 16 residues. V was pared by 6 bases and J by 0 bases, with 8 bases of the junction left unmatched. The CDR3 is CASSKLRGNSNQPQHF. The CDR3 DNA reads as TGTGCCAGCAGTAAACTCAGGGGGAATAGCAATCAGCCCCAGCATTTT. Filled out from reference TRBV7-8 and TRBJ1-5, the complete variable domain reads GAGVSQSPRYKVAKRGQDVALRCDPISGHVSLFWYQQALGQGPEFLTYFQNEAQLDKSGLPSDRFFAERPEGSVSTLKIQRTQQEDSAVYLCASSKLRGNSNQPQHFGDGTRLSIL.

The rearrangement joins TRBV13 to TRBJ1-1; TRBD1 aligns across 8 bases. The junction had 1 base not matched to a gene; V was cut back by 4 bases and J by 0 bases. Germline CDR1 reads PRHDT; CDR2 reads FYEKMQ (reference sequence). The CDR3 sequence is 14 residues long. This CDR3 reads CASSSGGLNTEAFF. The CDR3 bases are TGTGCCAGCAGCTCAGGGGGCTTGAACACTGAAGCTTTCTTT.

The chain joins TRBV7-8 to TRBJ1-2, with TRBD1 matching 7 bases. CDR3 length: 13 residues. V shed 4 bases, J shed 5 bases, and the junction held 4 bases outside the gene matches. The germline V gene has CDR1 SGHVS and CDR2 FQNEAQ. The CDR3 is CASSSGQQYGYTF. The DNA for the CDR3 is TGTGCCAGCAGCTCGGGACAGCAATATGGCTACACCTTC. Full variable domain (missing parts from reference TRBV7-8 and TRBJ1-2): GAGVSQSPRYKVAKRGQDVALRCDPISGHVSLFWYQQALGQGPEFLTYFQNEAQLDKSGLPSDRFFAERPEGSVSTLKIQRTQQEDSAVYLCASSSGQQYGYTFGSGTRLTVV.